Below, one T cell receptor beta chain is given with its context. What it recognizes is unknown. This sample is drawn from a study of cytomegalovirus exposure and HLA in healthy donors. Findings and limits, study-wide: According to the study, 150 to 200 TCR beta chains were cytomegalovirus-associated.

CDR1 and CDR2 (germline): WNHNN, SYGVQD (reference sequence). V trimming: 0 bases; J trimming: 4 bases; junction bases outside the gene matches: 10. This CDR3 has 18 residues. The PCR ran on 60 Vbeta and 13 Jbeta primers. Sequencing used immunoSEQ multiplex PCR; TCRdb keeps in-frame clones, though not all of them. The profile covers fewer than 140,000 clones, with about 70% appearing a single time and 2.8% taken by the ten largest. Sequencing was performed on PBMCs. The V and J genes are TRBV10-1 and TRBJ2-5; TRBD1 aligns across 11 bases. The clonotype originates from a female donor in good health and CMV-seronegative. DNA for the CDR3: TGCGCCAGCAGTGAGTCCTGGACAGGGGGCTTCGAACGAGAGACCCAGTACTTC. This translates into CASSESWTGGFERETQYF.